Each of the 9 T cell receptor beta chains below was sequenced from the same sample in a study of T cell repertoires in cytomegalovirus infection. One entry per CDR3 protein results from TCRdb running MiXCR on the reads. This table has about 400,000 distinct CDR3 sequences, around 18% appearing once. Material: PBMCs. These receptors came from a human donor in good health (CMV status not recorded). Some clones in this sample may be carry-over from other donors' samples.

This clonotype has at least ten counts. V and J are TRBV7-9 and TRBJ2-1; 11 bases fit TRBD2. Germline V gene sequence: CDR1 SEHNR, CDR2 FQNEAQ (reference sequence). The CDR3 is 16 amino acids. Trimming cost V 5 bases and J 7 bases; bases outside gene matches: 10. This CDR3 is CASSATGLADENEQFF. In DNA form, the CDR3 reads TGTGCCAGCAGCGCTACGGGACTAGCGGATGAGAATGAGCAGTTCTTC.

This clonotype has a handful of counts. CDR3 sequence (DNA): TGTGCCAGCAGTTTAGTTCTCTATGGCTACACCTTC. This sequence encodes CASSLVLYGYTF. This sequence joins TRBV28 and TRBJ1-2; no clear D gene. The CDR3 contains 12 residues. Germline CDR1 is MDHEN and CDR2 is SYDVKM. The V end lost 2 bases, the J end lost 4 bases, and 5 bases lay between the germline ends.

This clonotype was found a few times. This chain joins TRBV20-1 and TRBJ2-1, with TRBD2 as a possible D gene (6 bases). The CDR3 spans 14 residues. Germline V gene data show CDR1 as DFQATT and CDR2 as SNEGSKA (reference sequence). The CDR3 region is CSLRRGLLGNEQFF. The CDR3, as DNA: TGCAGCCTGAGACGGGGACTCCTTGGGAATGAGCAGTTCTTC.

This clonotype has only a few counts. This chain uses TRBV2 with TRBJ2-1; perhaps TRBD2 as D (5 bases). This CDR3 comprises 14 residues. CDR1 SNHLY and CDR2 FYNNEI come from the germline V gene. Trimming left V 7 bases short and J 3 bases short, with 13 bases between. Written as DNA, the CDR3 is TGTGCCAGCACCAGGACTCTACTCTACAATGAGCAGTTCTTC. Encoded protein: CASTRTLLYNEQFF.

This clonotype was seen repeatedly, ten times or more. J is TRBJ2-7 and V is TRBV7-2; 9 bases align to TRBD2. The CDR3 extends over 17 amino acids. The germline CDR1 and CDR2 sequences are SGHTA and FQGNSA. Unmatched junction bases numbered 11, after V lost 1 base and J lost 4 bases. The CDR3 loop reads CASSLESIAGVIYEQYV. The CDR3 DNA follows: TGTGCCAGCAGCTTAGAGAGTATAGCGGGAGTTATTTACGAGCAGTACGTC.

This clonotype was seen at least ten times. CDR3 nucleotide sequence: TGTGCCAGCAGTCCGTCCGGGTCAGCTTTCTTT. Its translation: CASSPSGSAFF. The chain links TRBV12-3 or TRBV12-4 to TRBJ1-1; D gene uncertain. Trimming cost V 5 bases and J 10 bases, with 11 bases left between them. The CDR3 extends over 11 amino acids.

V gene TRBV7-2 combines with J gene TRBJ2-3, with 9 nucleotides matching TRBD2. CDR3 length: 17 residues. Germline V gene sequence: CDR1 SGHTA, CDR2 FQGNSA. Trimming at V came to 5 bases and at J to 1 base, leaving 10 bases not matched to a gene. The CDR3, as DNA: TGTGCCAGCAGCGCATGGAGGCGGGAGGGGGGCACAGATACGCAGTATTTT. This sequence encodes CASSAWRREGGTDTQYF.

The table lists this clonotype with a count of one. One base away lies a much larger clone, so this may be a sequencing read error. Because the CDR3 is missing its conserved closing phenylalanine or tryptophan, this is likely a read error. The J gene is TRBJ2-1, the V gene TRBV7-6, with a possible D match to TRBD1 (5 bases). V lost 3 bases and J lost 4, with 19 bases in between. CDR1 and CDR2 (germline): SGHVS, FNYEAQ. The CDR3 has 17 residues. The DNA for the CDR3 is TGTGCCAGCAGCTTTGTTCCGGACACCAACTGGTACAATGAGCAGTTCTAC. It codes for CASSFVPDTNWYNEQFY.

With respect to this clonotype: A read error may be the cause here, since a much bigger clone is one base away. The chain is built from TRBV12-3 or TRBV12-4 and TRBJ1-6, with 7 bases identical to TRBD1. The V and J ends lost 6 bases and 14 bases, in that order; junction bases with no gene match: 10. CDR3 length: 13 residues. The CDR3: CASRALGQAALHF. In nucleotides, the CDR3 is TGTGCCAGCAGAGCCCTCGGACAGGCTGCCCTCCACTTT.